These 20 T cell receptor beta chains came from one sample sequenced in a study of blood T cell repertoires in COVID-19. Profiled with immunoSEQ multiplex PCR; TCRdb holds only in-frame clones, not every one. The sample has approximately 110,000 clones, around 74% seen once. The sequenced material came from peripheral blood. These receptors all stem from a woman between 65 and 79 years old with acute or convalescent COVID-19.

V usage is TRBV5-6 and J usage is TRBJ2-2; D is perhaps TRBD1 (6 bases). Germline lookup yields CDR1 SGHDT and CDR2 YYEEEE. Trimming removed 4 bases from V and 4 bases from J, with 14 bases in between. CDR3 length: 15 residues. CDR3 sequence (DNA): TGTGCCAGCAGCCCCTACAGGGTGAGCACCGGGGAGCTGTTTTTT. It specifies CASSPYRVSTGELFF.

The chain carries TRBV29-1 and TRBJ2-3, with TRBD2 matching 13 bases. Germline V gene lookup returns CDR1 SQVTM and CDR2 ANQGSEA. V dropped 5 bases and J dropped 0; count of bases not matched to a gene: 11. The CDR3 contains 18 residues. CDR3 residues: CSVLVTSGGPTSTDTQYF. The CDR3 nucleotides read TGCAGCGTTCTGGTGACTAGCGGGGGGCCTACTAGCACAGATACGCAGTATTTT.

The chain's CDR3 is CASSRQDVPTLRSPLHF. The CDR3, as DNA: TGTGCCAGCAGCCGACAGGACGTACCGACTTTACGTTCACCCCTCCACTTT. The chain recombines TRBV2 with TRBJ1-6, with D possibly TRBD1 on 6 matching bases. There are 17 residues in the CDR3. CDR1 is SNHLY, CDR2 FYNNEI, per germline. V was pared by 6 bases and J by 9 bases, with 24 bases between.

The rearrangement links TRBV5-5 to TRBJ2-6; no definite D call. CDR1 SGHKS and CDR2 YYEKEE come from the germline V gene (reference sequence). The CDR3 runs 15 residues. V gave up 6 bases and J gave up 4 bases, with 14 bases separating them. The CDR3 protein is CASTLGQTGANVLTF. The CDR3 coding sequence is TGTGCCAGCACCCTTGGGCAGACCGGGGCCAACGTCCTGACTTTC.

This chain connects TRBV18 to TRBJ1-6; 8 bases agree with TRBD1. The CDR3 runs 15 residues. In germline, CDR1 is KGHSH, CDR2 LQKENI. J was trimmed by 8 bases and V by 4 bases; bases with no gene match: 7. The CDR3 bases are TGTGCCAGCTCACGCGGACAGGGAGGGGATTCACCCCTCCACTTT. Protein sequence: CASSRGQGGDSPLHF.

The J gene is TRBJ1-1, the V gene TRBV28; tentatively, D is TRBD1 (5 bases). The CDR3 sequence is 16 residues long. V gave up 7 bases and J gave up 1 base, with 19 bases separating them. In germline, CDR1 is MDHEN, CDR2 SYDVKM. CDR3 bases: TGTGCCAGCATTCCGACGGGGGGTCGTAGGAACACTGAAGCTTTCTTT. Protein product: CASIPTGGRRNTEAFF.

CDR3 nucleotide sequence: TGTGCCAGCAGTGAGACCAGGGGGCAGGGTGAAGCTTTCTTT. As protein: CASSETRGQGEAFF. The V and J genes are TRBV2 and TRBJ1-1; 8 bases agree with TRBD1. The CDR3 loop spans 14 amino acids. The trim removed 3 bases at V and 7 bases at J, leaving 7 bases unmatched. CDR1 SNHLY and CDR2 FYNNEI come from the germline V gene.

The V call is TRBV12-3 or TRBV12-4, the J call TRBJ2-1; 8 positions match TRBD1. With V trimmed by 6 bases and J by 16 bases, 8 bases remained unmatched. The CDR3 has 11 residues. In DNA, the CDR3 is TGTGCCAGCAGCATCAGGACAGGGATCTTCTTC. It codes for CASSIRTGIFF.

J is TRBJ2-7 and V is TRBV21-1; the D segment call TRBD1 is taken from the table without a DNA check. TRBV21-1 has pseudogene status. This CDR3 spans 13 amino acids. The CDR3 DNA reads TGTGCCAGCAGCAAAGCGGGCTCGTACGAGCAGTACTTC. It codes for CASSKAGSYEQYF.

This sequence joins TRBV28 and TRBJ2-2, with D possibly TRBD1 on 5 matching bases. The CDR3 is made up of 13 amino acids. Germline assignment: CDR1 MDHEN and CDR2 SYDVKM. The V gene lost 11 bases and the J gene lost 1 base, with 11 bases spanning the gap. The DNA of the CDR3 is TGTGCCTCACAGGCTCGGAACACCGGGGAGCTGTTTTTT. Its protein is CASQARNTGELFF.

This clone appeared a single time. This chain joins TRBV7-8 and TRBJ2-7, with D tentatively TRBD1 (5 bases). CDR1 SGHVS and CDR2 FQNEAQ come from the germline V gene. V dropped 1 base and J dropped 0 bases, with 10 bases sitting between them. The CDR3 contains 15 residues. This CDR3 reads CASSLGRASSYEQYF. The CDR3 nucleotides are TGTGCCAGCAGCTTAGGCAGGGCTAGCTCCTACGAGCAGTACTTC.

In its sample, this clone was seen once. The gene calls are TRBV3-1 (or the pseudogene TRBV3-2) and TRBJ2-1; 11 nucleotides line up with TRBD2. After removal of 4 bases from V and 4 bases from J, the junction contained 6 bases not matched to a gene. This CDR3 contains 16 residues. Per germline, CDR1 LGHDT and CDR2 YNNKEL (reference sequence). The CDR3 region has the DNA TGTGCCAGCAGCCGCTATAGCGGGGGGGATTACAATGAGCAGTTCTTC. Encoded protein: CASSRYSGGDYNEQFF.

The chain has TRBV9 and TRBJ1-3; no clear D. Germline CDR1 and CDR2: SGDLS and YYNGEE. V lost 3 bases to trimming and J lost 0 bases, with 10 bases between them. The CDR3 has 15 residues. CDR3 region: CASSAPVSSGNTIYF. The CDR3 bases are TGTGCCAGCAGCGCACCAGTTTCCTCTGGAAACACCATATATTTT.

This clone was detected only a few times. The CDR3 nucleotides are TGCAGTGCTAGTGGGGGGCGGAGGGAAGCTTTCTTT. It codes for CSASGGRREAFF. The V and J genes are TRBV20-1 and TRBJ1-1, with D possibly TRBD1 on 6 matching bases. The V gene's germline CDR1 is DFQATT and CDR2 SNEGSKA (reference sequence). Trimming cost V 3 bases and J 8 bases, with 13 bases left between them. This CDR3 has 12 amino acids.

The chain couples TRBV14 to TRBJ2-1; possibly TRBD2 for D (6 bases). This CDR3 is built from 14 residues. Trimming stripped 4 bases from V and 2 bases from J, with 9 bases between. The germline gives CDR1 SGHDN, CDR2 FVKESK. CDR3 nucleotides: TGTGCCAGCAGCCGGGCTAGCGCCTACAATGAGCAGTTCTTC. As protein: CASSRASAYNEQFF.

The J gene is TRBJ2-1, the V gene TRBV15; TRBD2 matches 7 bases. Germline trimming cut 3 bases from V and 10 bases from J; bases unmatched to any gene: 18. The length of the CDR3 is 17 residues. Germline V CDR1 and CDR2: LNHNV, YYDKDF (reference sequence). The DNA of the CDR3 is TGTGCCACCAGCAGGGGGGGGTCCGGGACCCTACCTGGGGAGCAGTTCTTC. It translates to CATSRGGSGTLPGEQFF. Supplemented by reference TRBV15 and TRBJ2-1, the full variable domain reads DAMVIQNPRYQVTQFGKPVTLSCSQTLNHNVMYWYQQKSSQAPKLLFHYYDKDFNNEADTPDNFQSRRPNTSFCFLDIRSPGLGDTAMYLCATSRGGSGTLPGEQFFGPGTRLTVL.

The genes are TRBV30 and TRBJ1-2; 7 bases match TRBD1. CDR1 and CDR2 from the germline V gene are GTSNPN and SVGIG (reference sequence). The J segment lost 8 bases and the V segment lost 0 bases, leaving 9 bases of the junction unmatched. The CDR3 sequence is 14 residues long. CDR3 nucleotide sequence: TGTGCCTGGAGTGTACGGGTTGAAGGGGGCGGCTACACCTTC. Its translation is CAWSVRVEGGGYTF.

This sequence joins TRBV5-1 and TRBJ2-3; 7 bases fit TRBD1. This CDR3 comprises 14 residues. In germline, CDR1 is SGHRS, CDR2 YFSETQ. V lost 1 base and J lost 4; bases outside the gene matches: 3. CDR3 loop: CASSLLQGADTQYF. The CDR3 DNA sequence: TGCGCCAGCAGCTTGTTGCAGGGGGCAGATACGCAGTATTTT.

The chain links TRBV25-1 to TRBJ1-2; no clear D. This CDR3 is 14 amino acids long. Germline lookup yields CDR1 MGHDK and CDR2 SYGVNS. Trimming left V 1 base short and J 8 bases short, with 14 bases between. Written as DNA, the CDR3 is TGTGCCAGCAGTGAATTGGGCGAGTTGGCGGGCTACACCTTC. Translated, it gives CASSELGELAGYTF.

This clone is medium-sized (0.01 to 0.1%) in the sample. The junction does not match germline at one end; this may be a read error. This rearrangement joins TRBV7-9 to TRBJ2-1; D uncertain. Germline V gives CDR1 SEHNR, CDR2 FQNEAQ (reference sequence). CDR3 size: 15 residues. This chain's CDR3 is CASSDSLSSYNEQFF. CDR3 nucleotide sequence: TGTGCTAGCAGCGACTCTCTTAGCTCCTACAATGAGCAGTTCTTC. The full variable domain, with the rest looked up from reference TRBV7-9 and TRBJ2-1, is DTGVSQNPRHKITKRGQNVTFRCDPISEHNRLYWYRQTLGQGPEFLTYFQNEAQLEKSRLLSDRFSAERPKGSFSTLEIQRTEQGDSAMYLCASSDSLSSYNEQFFGPGTRLTVL.